One and the same sample provided the 3 T cell receptor beta chains below, sequenced in a study of blood T cell repertoires in COVID-19. Data came from immunoSEQ multiplex PCR; TCRdb stores just in-frame clones and leaves some out. The sample carries about 180,000 clones, approximately 85% recorded once. Sequencing used peripheral blood. The receptors shown here come from a woman of 80 years or more with acute or convalescent COVID-19.

The chain employs TRBV3-1 (or the pseudogene TRBV3-2) and TRBJ2-3, with 10 bases that match TRBD2. J gave up 6 bases and V 3 bases, and 15 bases lay outside the gene matches. This CDR3 is built from 18 residues. Germline V gene sequence: CDR1 LGHDT, CDR2 YNNKEL (reference sequence). The CDR3 DNA follows: TGTGCCAGCAGCCAGACGAGCGGGGGGGACATTTATTGGGATACGCAGTATTTT. The encoded protein is CASSQTSGGDIYWDTQYF.

The genes are TRBV5-1 and TRBJ2-5, with no clear D. Germline loops: CDR1 SGHRS, CDR2 YFSETQ. V lost 0 bases and J lost 1, with 7 bases in between. The CDR3 is 14 amino acids. The CDR3 sequence: CASSLAQAQETQYF. As DNA, the CDR3 is TGCGCCAGCAGCTTGGCCCAGGCCCAAGAGACCCAGTACTTC. The full variable domain, with the rest looked up from reference TRBV5-1 and TRBJ2-5, is KAGVTQTPRYLIKTRGQQVTLSCSPISGHRSVSWYQQTPGQGLQFLFEYFSETQRNKGNFPGRFSGRQFSNSRSEMNVSTLELGDSALYLCASSLAQAQETQYFGPGTRLLVL.

This sequence joins TRBV10-3 and TRBJ2-2; no firm D call. The CDR3 has 15 residues. Germline assignment: CDR1 ENHRY and CDR2 SYGVKD. V shed 0 bases and J shed 4 bases, with 9 bases lying between them. CDR3 sequence (DNA): TGTGCCATCAGTGAGTCGGAGTCAACCACCGGGGAGCTGTTTTTT. Its protein product is CAISESESTTGELFF.